This TCR beta chain was profiled in a study of cytomegalovirus exposure and HLA in healthy donors. The germline gives CDR1 GTSNPN, CDR2 SVGIG (reference sequence). Trimming at V came to 0 bases and at J to 12 bases, leaving 8 bases not matched to a gene. The CDR3 spans 14 residues. PCR amplification relied on 60 Vbeta primers (plus 13 Jbeta primers). Data came from immunoSEQ multiplex PCR; TCRdb stores just in-frame clones and leaves some out. This sample has about 140,000 clones, with about 74% found just once. Material for sequencing was PBMCs. The clonotype was recovered from a male donor in good health and CMV-seronegative. The chain recombines TRBV30 with TRBJ2-3; 11 nucleotides match TRBD2. The CDR3 sequence is CAWSVRSGGALQYF. The CDR3 bases are TGTGCCTGGAGTGTACGTAGCGGGGGGGCTCTTCAGTATTTT.